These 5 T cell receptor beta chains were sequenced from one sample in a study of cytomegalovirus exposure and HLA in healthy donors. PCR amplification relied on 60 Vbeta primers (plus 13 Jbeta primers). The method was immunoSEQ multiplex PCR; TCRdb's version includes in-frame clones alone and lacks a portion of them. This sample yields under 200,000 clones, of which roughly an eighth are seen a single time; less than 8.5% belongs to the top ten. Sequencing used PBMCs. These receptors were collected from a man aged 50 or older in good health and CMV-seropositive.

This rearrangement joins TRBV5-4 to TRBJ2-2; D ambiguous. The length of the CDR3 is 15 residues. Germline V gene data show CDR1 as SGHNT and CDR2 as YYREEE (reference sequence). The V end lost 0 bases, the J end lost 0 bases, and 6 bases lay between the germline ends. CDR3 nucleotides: TGTGCCAGCAGCTTGGCGCGTGCGAACACCGGGGAGCTGTTTTTT. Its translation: CASSLARANTGELFF.

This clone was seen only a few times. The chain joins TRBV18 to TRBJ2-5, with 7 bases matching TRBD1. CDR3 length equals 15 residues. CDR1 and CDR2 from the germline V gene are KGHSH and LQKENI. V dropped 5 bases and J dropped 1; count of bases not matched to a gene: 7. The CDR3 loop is CASSFNDRAQETQYF. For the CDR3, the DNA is TGTGCCAGCTCATTCAATGACAGGGCCCAAGAGACCCAGTACTTC.

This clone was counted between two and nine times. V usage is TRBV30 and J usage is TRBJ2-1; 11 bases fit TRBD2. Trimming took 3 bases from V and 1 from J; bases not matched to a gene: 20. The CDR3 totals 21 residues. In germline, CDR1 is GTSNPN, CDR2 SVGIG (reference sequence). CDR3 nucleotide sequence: TGTGCCTGGAGCTCTCCCTTATTAGCGGGGGGGCCGAAATGGTCCTACAATGAGCAGTTCTTC. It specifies CAWSSPLLAGGPKWSYNEQFF.

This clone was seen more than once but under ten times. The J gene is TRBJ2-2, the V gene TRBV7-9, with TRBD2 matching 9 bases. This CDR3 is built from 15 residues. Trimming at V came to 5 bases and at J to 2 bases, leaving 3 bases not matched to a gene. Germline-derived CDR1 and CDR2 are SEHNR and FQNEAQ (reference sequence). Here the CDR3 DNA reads TGTGCCAGCAGCACGGGACTAGCAAACACCGGGGAGCTGTTTTTT. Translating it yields CASSTGLANTGELFF.

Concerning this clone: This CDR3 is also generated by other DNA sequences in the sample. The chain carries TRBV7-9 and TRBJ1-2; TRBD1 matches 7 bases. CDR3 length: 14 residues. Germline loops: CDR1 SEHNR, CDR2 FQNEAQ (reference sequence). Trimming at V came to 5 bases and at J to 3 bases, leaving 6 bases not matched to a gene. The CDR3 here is CASSQIQGYYGYTF. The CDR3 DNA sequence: TGTGCCAGCAGCCAAATACAGGGGTACTATGGCTACACCTTC.